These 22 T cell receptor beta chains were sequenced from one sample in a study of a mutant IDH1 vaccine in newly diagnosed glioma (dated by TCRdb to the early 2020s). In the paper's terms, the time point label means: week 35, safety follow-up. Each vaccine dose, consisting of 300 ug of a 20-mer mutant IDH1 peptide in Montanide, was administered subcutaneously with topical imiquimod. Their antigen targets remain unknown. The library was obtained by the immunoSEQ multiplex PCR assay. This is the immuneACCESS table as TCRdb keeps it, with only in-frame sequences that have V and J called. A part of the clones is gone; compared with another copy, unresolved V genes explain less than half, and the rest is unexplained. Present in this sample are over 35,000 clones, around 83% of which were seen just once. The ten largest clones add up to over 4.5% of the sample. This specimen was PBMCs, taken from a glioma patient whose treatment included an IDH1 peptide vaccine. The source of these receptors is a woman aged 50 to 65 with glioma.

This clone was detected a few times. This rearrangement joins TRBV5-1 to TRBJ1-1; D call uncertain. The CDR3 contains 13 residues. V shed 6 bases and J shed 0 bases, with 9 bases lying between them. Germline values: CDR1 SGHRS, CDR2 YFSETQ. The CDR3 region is CASNLDMNTEAFF. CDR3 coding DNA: TGCGCCAGCAATTTAGACATGAACACTGAAGCTTTCTTT.

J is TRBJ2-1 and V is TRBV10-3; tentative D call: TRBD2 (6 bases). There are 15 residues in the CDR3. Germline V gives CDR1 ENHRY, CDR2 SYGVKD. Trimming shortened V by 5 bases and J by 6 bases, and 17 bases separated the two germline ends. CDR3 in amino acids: CAISPGGVEANEQFF. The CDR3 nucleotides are TGTGCCATCAGTCCCGGAGGGGTGGAGGCCAATGAGCAGTTCTTC.

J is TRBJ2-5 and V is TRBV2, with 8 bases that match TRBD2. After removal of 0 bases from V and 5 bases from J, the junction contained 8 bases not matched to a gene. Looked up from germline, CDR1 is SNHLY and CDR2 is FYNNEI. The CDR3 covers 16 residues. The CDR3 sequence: CASSEALRGGHETQYF. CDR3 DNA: TGTGCCAGCAGTGAAGCGCTTCGGGGGGGGCACGAGACCCAGTACTTC.

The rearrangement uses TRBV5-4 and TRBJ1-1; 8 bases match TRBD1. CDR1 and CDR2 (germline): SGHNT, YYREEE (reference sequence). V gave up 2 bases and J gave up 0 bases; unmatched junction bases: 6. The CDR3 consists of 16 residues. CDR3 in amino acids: CASSFPRGPMNTEAFF. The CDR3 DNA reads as TGTGCCAGCAGCTTCCCCAGGGGGCCCATGAACACTGAAGCTTTCTTT.

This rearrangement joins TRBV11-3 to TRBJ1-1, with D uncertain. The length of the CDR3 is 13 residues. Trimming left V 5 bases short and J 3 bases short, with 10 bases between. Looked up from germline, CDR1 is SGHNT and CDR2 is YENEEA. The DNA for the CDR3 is TGTGCCAGCAGCGGCCGGAGAGACACTGAAGCTTTCTTT. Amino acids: CASSGRRDTEAFF.

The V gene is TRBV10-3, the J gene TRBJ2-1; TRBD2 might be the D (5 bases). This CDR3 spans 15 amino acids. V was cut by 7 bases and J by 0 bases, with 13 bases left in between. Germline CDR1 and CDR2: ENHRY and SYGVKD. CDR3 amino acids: CAIKKDSSSYNEQFF. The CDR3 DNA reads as TGTGCCATCAAGAAGGACTCCAGCTCCTACAATGAGCAGTTCTTC.

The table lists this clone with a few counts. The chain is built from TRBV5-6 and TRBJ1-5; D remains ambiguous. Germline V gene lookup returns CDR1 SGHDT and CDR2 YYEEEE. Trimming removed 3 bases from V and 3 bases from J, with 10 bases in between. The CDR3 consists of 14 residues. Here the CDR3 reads CASSSSGYNQPQHF. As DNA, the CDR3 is TGTGCCAGCAGCTCCTCAGGTTACAATCAGCCCCAGCATTTT.

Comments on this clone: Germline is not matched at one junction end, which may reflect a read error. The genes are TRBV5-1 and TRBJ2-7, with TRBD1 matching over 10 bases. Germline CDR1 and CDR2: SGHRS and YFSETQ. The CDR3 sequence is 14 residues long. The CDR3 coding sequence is TGCGCCAGCAGGTTGGGACAGGGGATTTACGAGCAGTACTTC. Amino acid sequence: CASRLGQGIYEQYF.

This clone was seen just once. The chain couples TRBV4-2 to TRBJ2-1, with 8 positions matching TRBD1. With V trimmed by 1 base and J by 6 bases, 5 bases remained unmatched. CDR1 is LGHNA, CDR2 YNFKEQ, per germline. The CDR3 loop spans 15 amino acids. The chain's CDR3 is CASSQGQGAGNEQFF. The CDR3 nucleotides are TGTGCCAGCAGCCAAGGGCAGGGGGCAGGCAATGAGCAGTTCTTC.

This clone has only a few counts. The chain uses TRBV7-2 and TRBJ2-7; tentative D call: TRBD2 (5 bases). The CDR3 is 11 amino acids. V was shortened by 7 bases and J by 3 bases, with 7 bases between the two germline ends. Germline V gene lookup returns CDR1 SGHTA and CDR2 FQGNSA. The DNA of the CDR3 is TGTGCCAGCACCGACTACTACGAGCAGTACTTC. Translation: CASTDYYEQYF. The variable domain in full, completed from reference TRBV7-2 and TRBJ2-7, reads GAGVSQSPSNKVTEKGKDVELRCDPISGHTALYWYRQSLGQGLEFLIYFQGNSAPDKSGLPSDRFSAERTGGSVSTLTIQRTQQEDSAVYLCASTDYYEQYFGPGTRLTVT.

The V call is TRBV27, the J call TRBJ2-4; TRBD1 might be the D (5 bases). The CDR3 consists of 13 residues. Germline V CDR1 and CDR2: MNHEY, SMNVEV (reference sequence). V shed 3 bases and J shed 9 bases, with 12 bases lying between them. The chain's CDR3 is CASSFQGISIQYF. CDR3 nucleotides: TGTGCCAGCAGTTTCCAGGGTATCAGCATTCAGTACTTC.

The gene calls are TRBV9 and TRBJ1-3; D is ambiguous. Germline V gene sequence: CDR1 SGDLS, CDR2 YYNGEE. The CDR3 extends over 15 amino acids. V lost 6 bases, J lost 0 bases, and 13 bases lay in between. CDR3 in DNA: TGTGCCAGCAACCCCTCACTCAACTCTGGAAACACCATATATTTT. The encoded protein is CASNPSLNSGNTIYF.

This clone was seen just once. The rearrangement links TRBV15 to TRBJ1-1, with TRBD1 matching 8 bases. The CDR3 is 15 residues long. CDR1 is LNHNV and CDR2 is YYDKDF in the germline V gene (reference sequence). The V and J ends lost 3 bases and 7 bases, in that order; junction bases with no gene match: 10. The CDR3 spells CATSRTVTGEVEAFF. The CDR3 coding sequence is TGTGCCACCAGCAGGACCGTGACAGGGGAGGTTGAAGCTTTCTTT.

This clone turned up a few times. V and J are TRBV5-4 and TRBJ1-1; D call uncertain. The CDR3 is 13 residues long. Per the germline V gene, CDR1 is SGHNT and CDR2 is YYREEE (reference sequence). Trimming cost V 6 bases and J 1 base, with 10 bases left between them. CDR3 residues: CASNLYGNTEAFF. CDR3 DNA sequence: TGTGCCAGCAACCTTTACGGGAACACTGAAGCTTTCTTT.

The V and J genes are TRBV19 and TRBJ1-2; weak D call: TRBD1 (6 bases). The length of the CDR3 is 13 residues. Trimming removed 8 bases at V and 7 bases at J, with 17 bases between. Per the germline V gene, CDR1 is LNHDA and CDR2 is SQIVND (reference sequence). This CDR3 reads CASSSRGHGGYTF. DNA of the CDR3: TGTGCCAGTTCCTCCCGGGGGCATGGTGGCTACACCTTC.

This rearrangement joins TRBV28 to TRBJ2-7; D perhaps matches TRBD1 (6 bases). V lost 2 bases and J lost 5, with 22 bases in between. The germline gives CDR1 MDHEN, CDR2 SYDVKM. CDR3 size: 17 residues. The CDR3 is CASSLTLRGTGYNEQYF. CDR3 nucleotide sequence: TGTGCCAGCAGTTTAACCCTCCGCGGAACAGGGTATAACGAGCAGTACTTC.

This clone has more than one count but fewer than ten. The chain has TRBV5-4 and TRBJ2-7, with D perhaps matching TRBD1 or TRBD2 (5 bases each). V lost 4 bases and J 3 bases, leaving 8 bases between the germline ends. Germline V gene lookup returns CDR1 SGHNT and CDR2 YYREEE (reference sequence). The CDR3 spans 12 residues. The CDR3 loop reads CASSRDGYEQYF. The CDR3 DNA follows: TGTGCCAGCAGCCGGGACGGCTACGAGCAGTACTTC.

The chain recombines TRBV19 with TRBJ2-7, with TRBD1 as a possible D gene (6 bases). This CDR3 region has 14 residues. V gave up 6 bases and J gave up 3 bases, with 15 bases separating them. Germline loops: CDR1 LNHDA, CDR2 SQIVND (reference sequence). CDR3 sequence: CASRETGKNYEQYF. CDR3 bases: TGTGCCAGTAGGGAGACAGGAAAAAACTACGAGCAGTACTTC. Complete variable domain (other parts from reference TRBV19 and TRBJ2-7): DGGITQSPKYLFRKEGQNVTLSCEQNLNHDAMYWYRQDPGQGLRLIYYSQIVNDFQKGDIAEGYSVSREKKESFPLTVTSAQKNPTAFYLCASRETGKNYEQYFGPGTRLTVT.

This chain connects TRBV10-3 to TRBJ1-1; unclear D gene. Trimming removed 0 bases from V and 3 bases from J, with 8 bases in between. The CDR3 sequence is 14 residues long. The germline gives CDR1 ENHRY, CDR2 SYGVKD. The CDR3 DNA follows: TGTGCCATCAGTGAGTCGATTGGCGACACTGAAGCTTTCTTT. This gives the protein CAISESIGDTEAFF.

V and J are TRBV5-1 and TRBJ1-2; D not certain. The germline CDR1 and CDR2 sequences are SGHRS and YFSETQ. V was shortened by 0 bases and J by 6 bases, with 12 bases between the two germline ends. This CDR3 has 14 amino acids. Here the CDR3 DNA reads TGCGCCAGCAGCTTGGGAGCCCTGTCTGATGGCTACACCTTC. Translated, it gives CASSLGALSDGYTF.

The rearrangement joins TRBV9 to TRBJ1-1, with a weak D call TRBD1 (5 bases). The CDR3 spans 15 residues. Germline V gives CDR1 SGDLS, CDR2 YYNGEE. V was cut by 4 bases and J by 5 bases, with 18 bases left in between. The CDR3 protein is CASSTPSGLITEAFF. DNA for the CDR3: TGTGCCAGCAGCACTCCGTCAGGGCTAATTACTGAAGCTTTCTTT.

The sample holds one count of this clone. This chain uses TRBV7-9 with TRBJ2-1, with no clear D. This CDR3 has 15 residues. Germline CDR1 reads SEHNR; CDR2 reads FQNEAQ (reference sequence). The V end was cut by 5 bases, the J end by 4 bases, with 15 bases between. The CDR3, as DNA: TGTGCCAGCAGCCCCAGTCTAGACTTATACAATGAGCAGTTCTTC. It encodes CASSPSLDLYNEQFF.